Listed below are T cell receptor beta chains from one sample, sequenced in a study of beta chain features in type 1 diabetes. Generated by immunoSEQ multiplex PCR, the TCRdb table keeps only in-frame clones and is missing some. The sample contains roughly 730,000 clones, around an eighth of which appear only once. The specimen sequenced was naive CD4+ T cells from blood. The receptors originated from a man aged 18 to 35 with type 1 diabetes. Each CDR3 is given with its conserved first and last residue. A D gene is named only where the DNA matches it firmly. A clone size is listed for some rows: how often the clone was seen (once, few, many), or a class if it is expanded.

v_gene	abundance	d_gene	j_gene	CDR3aa	CDR3nt
TRBV18	-	-	TRBJ1-1	CASSAALNTEAFF	TGTGCCAGCTCAGCCGCATTGAACACTGAAGCTTTCTTT
TRBV30	-	-	TRBJ1-2	CAWRFAGSGGYTF	TGTGCCTGGAGATTCGCTGGGTCAGGGGGCTACACCTTC
TRBV30	few	-	TRBJ1-4	CAWSVQGEKLFF	TGTGCCTGGAGTGTACAGGGTGAAAAACTGTTTTTT
TRBV29-1	few	TRBD1	TRBJ2-1	CSVLGTGTGVMVVNEQFF	TGCAGCGTTTTGGGGACCGGGACAGGGGTTATGGTGGTAAATGAGCAGTTCTTC
TRBV6-1	-	TRBD1	TRBJ1-2	CASSGQGNYGYTF	TGTGCCAGCAGTGGACAGGGGAACTATGGCTACACCTTC
TRBV2	-	TRBD1	TRBJ1-5	CASSGQGGRRPQHF	TGTGCCAGCAGTGGACAGGGGGGCCGTAGGCCCCAGCATTTT
TRBV6-5	-	TRBD2	TRBJ2-7	CASSSGLAGIYEQYF	TGTGCCAGCAGTTCGGGACTAGCGGGGATCTACGAGCAGTACTTC
TRBV10-3	-	-	TRBJ1-5	CAISESGQPQHF	TGTGCCATCAGTGAGTCCGGACAGCCCCAGCATTTT
TRBV28	few	-	TRBJ2-3	CASSGPSSTDTQYF	TGTGCCAGCAGTGGACCGTCTAGCACAGATACGCAGTATTTT
TRBV14	few	TRBD2	TRBJ2-5	CASRVSGAQETQYF	TGTGCCAGCAGGGTTAGCGGGGCGCAAGAGACCCAGTACTTC
TRBV7-2	-	-	TRBJ1-1	CASSWTRKDTEAFF	TGTGCCAGCAGCTGGACTCGGAAGGACACTGAAGCTTTCTTT
TRBV5-1	-	TRBD1	TRBJ1-1	CASSDGPGGTEAFF	TGCGCCAGCAGCGATGGACCAGGGGGCACTGAAGCTTTCTTT
TRBV28	few	-	TRBJ1-2	CASSLQRGGYTF	TGTGCCAGCAGTTTGCAGAGGGGTGGCTACACCTTC
TRBV30	-	-	TRBJ2-1	CAWSHGLLRDEQFF	TGTGCCTGGTCACACGGGCTCCTACGGGATGAGCAGTTCTTC
TRBV2	-	-	TRBJ1-5	CASSPVVPGNQPQHF	TGTGCCAGCAGCCCCGTCGTTCCAGGCAATCAGCCCCAGCATTTT
TRBV14	few	-	TRBJ2-1	CASSQDPQTYNEQFF	TGTGCCAGCAGCCAAGATCCGCAGACCTACAATGAGCAGTTCTTC
TRBV7-9	many	-	TRBJ1-6	CASSSDSPLHF	TGTGCCAGCAGCTCGGATTCACCCCTCCACTTT
TRBV2	-	-	TRBJ1-4	CASSAFATNEKLFF	TGTGCCAGCAGTGCTTTCGCAACTAATGAAAAACTGTTTTTT
TRBV2	-	-	TRBJ2-2	CASRPNGGSGELFF	TGTGCCAGCAGACCCAATGGGGGTTCCGGGGAGCTGTTTTTT
TRBV27	-	-	TRBJ1-6	CASSSTYNSPLHF	TGTGCCAGCAGTTCCACCTATAATTCACCCCTCCACTTT
TRBV29-1	-	-	TRBJ2-1	CSVRAGKNEQFF	TGCAGCGTTAGGGCAGGCAAAAATGAGCAGTTCTTC
TRBV27	few	TRBD1	TRBJ1-4	CASRNRGRGEKLFF	TGTGCCAGCAGAAACAGGGGGCGAGGGGAAAAACTGTTTTTT
TRBV13	-	-	TRBJ2-1	CASSLGRAGASGEQFF	TGTGCCAGCAGCTTAGGCCGTGCGGGGGCCTCGGGGGAGCAGTTCTTC
TRBV7-8	-	-	TRBJ2-1	CASSLDQASPYNEQFF	TGTGCCAGCAGCTTAGATCAGGCCAGCCCCTACAATGAGCAGTTCTTC
TRBV6-5	few	-	TRBJ1-1	CASSWVGGTEAFF	TGTGCCAGCAGTTGGGTGGGGGGCACTGAAGCTTTCTTT
TRBV18	few	TRBD1	TRBJ1-6	CASSPGQEGLHF	TGTGCCAGCTCACCTGGACAGGAGGGCCTCCACTTT
TRBV7-9	-	-	TRBJ1-2	CASSRSRESYTF	TGTGCCAGCAGCCGCAGCCGAGAGAGCTACACCTTC
TRBV30	few	-	TRBJ2-6	CAWSSGPGANVLTF	TGTGCCTGGAGTTCAGGGCCCGGGGCCAACGTCCTGACTTTC
TRBV9	-	TRBD2	TRBJ2-3	CASSVGASGGNTDTQYF	TGTGCCAGCAGCGTAGGGGCTAGCGGGGGGAACACAGATACGCAGTATTTT
TRBV7-8	few	-	TRBJ2-7	CASSLGSTNYEQYF	TGTGCCAGCAGCTTAGGCAGTACAAACTACGAGCAGTACTTC
TRBV30	few	-	TRBJ1-1	CAWGRGAEAFF	TGTGCCTGGGGGCGGGGCGCTGAAGCTTTCTTT
TRBV6-1	few	-	TRBJ1-5	CASSVGAGMLWPQHF	TGTGCCAGCAGTGTTGGAGCCGGGATGTTGTGGCCCCAGCATTTT
TRBV9	-	-	TRBJ1-2	CASSVNPDNYGYTF	TGTGCCAGCAGCGTCAATCCAGATAACTATGGCTACACCTTC
TRBV19	-	-	TRBJ2-5	CASSTDGVYQETQYF	TGTGCCAGTAGTACGGACGGAGTGTACCAAGAGACCCAGTACTTC
TRBV28	few	-	TRBJ2-7	CASSLGTGEQYF	TGTGCCAGCAGCCTTGGGACGGGCGAGCAGTACTTC
TRBV9	few	-	TRBJ2-7	CASSVGISSYEQYF	TGTGCCAGCAGCGTAGGTATCAGCTCCTACGAGCAGTACTTC
TRBV10-3	few	-	TRBJ1-5	CAISPTRYSNQPQHF	TGTGCCATCAGTCCTACACGATATAGCAATCAGCCCCAGCATTTT
TRBV6-6	-	TRBD1	TRBJ2-6	CASSLTGGQGANVLTF	TGTGCCAGCAGCCTAACAGGGGGCCAGGGGGCCAACGTCCTGACTTTC
TRBV9	few	TRBD1	TRBJ1-5	CASSVGPQGGQPQHF	TGTGCCAGCAGCGTAGGCCCTCAGGGGGGTCAGCCCCAGCATTTT
TRBV18	few	-	TRBJ2-7	CASSRPGRTSYEQYF	TGTGCCAGCTCCCGCCCGGGACGGACCTCCTACGAGCAGTACTTC
TRBV9	few	-	TRBJ1-1	CASSLESSPPNTEAFF	TGTGCCAGCAGCTTAGAGTCGTCCCCCCCGAACACTGAAGCTTTCTTT
TRBV30	-	-	TRBJ1-2	CASGGAGDISYTF	TGTGCCTCGGGAGGGGCAGGCGATATTAGCTACACCTTC
TRBV10-3	-	-	TRBJ1-1	CASYSGYDTEAFF	TGTGCCTCATACTCAGGATACGACACTGAAGCTTTCTTT
TRBV29-1	few	-	TRBJ1-1	CSVGLRANTEAFF	TGCAGCGTTGGGCTAAGGGCGAACACTGAAGCTTTCTTT
TRBV5-1	few	-	TRBJ2-7	CASSLAGHSTYEQYF	TGCGCCAGCAGCTTGGCGGGACATAGTACCTACGAGCAGTACTTC
TRBV7-9	few	-	TRBJ2-5	CASSLGGLLTQYF	TGTGCCAGCAGCTTAGGAGGGCTTCTGACCCAGTACTTC
TRBV19	few	TRBD1	TRBJ2-4	CASRPKFGTGYENIQYF	TGTGCCAGTAGGCCAAAATTTGGGACAGGGTACGAAAACATTCAGTACTTC
TRBV18	-	-	TRBJ2-4	CASSPSTANIQYF	TGTGCCAGCTCGCCTTCTACGGCGAACATTCAGTACTTC
TRBV20-1	-	-	TRBJ1-1	CSAPDGYEAFF	TGCAGTGCCCCGGACGGGTATGAAGCTTTCTTT
TRBV18	-	TRBD1	TRBJ2-7	CASSPGQGGHEQYF	TGTGCCAGCTCACCGGGACAGGGTGGCCACGAGCAGTACTTC
TRBV30	few	-	TRBJ1-5	CAWSWGADQPQHF	TGTGCCTGGAGTTGGGGGGCGGATCAGCCCCAGCATTTT
TRBV7-2	-	-	TRBJ1-6	CASSFPNSPLHF	TGTGCCAGCAGCTTTCCTAATTCACCCCTCCACTTT
TRBV7-3	-	TRBD2	TRBJ2-3	CASSLKAGHTDTQYF	TGTGCCAGCAGCCTTAAAGCGGGGCACACAGATACGCAGTATTTT
TRBV7-6	-	-	TRBJ2-1	CASSLIPTVSYNEQFF	TGTGCCAGCAGCTTAATTCCGACAGTATCCTACAATGAGCAGTTCTTC
TRBV25-1	-	-	TRBJ1-2	CASSDSHNYGYTF	TGTGCCAGCAGTGATAGCCATAACTATGGCTACACCTTC
TRBV30	-	-	TRBJ1-4	CAWSVRGTARSEKLFF	TGTGCCTGGAGTGTACGAGGGACGGCCAGAAGTGAAAAACTGTTTTTT
TRBV5-4	-	-	TRBJ2-2	CASSFNTGELFF	TGTGCCAGCAGCTTCAACACCGGGGAGCTGTTTTTT
TRBV28	-	-	TRBJ1-5	CASSLPLGIHGNQPQHF	TGTGCCAGCAGTCTACCCCTAGGGATTCACGGGAATCAGCCCCAGCATTTT
TRBV6-5	few	-	TRBJ2-7	CASSYSVLRNEQYF	TGTGCCAGCAGTTACTCGGTCCTCCGGAACGAGCAGTACTTC
TRBV5-1	-	-	TRBJ1-1	CASNFDSTEAFF	TGCGCCAGCAACTTCGACAGCACTGAAGCTTTCTTT